This TCR beta chain is drawn from a study of vaccination and CD4 T cells after COVID-19. Study overall: Overlapping peptides of the spike proteins of SARS-CoV-2, HCoV-NL63, HCoV-OC43 and HCoV-229E were used for cell stimulation.

This CDR3 region has 15 residues. Trimming shortened V by 1 base and J by 2 bases, and 12 bases separated the two germline ends. Germline values: CDR1 DFQATT, CDR2 SNEGSKA (reference sequence). As for treatment: roughly 10-day PBMC culture with coronavirus spike peptide pools or control peptides (ViraFEST assay). Researchers used the Oncomine TCR Beta short-read assay to sequence DNA from cultured CD4+ T cells. TCRdb used MiXCR to reprocess the PCR reads, holding one entry per CDR3 protein. The repertoire holds tens of thousands of distinct CDR3 sequences, with roughly two fifths as singletons. About this clonotype: Its antigen is still unknown.

Specimen: CD4+ T cells from blood, cultured in vitro. The clonotype was recovered from a human donor who had recovered from COVID-19. V usage is TRBV20-1 and J usage is TRBJ2-1; D unclear. In DNA form, the CDR3 reads TGCAGTGCTAGAGCGTCGGCCCACACCTACAATGAGCAGTTCTTC. It encodes CSARASAHTYNEQFF.